Listed below are T cell receptor beta chains from one sample, sequenced in a study of lymphopenia after photon versus proton radiotherapy. Clones were read by immunoSEQ multiplex PCR, and TCRdb kept only the in-frame ones, dropping some. Among around 53,000 clones listed, approximately 82% were seen once. Material: peripheral blood, obtained from a patient treated with photon-based radiotherapy. These receptors all stem from a man aged 45-65 years with gastric cancer. Both conserved end residues are part of each CDR3. D genes are given only for firm matches. Only part of the rows carry a size: once, few, many, or a class if the clone is expanded.

V gene,D gene,CDR3 length,J gene,clone size,CDR3 DNA,CDR3 protein
TRBV6-5,NA,13,TRBJ1-1,once,TGTGCCAGCCGGCGGTTGATGAACACTGAAGCTTTCTTT,CASRRLMNTEAFF
TRBV27,NA,15,TRBJ1-2,few,TGTGCCAGCAGGTCCATTACTCCGGGCCGCTATGGCTACACCTTC,CASRSITPGRYGYTF
TRBV2,NA,11,TRBJ2-5,NA,TGTGCCAGCACCCCCCAACAGACCCAGTACTTC,CASTPQQTQYF
TRBV30,TRBD2,16,TRBJ2-1,NA,TGTGCCTGGAGCTGGGGGACTAGCGGGAGGGCCCGCGAGCAGTTCTTC,CAWSWGTSGRAREQFF
TRBV28,TRBD1,13,TRBJ1-1,NA,TGTGCCAGCAGTTCGGACAGGGCCACTGAAGCTTTCTTT,CASSSDRATEAFF
TRBV28,TRBD2,16,TRBJ2-3,once,TGTGCCAGCACGAGGGCGGGAGGTTATAGCACAGATACGCAGTATTTT,CASTRAGGYSTDTQYF
TRBV5-8,TRBD2,18,TRBJ2-1,NA,TGTGCCAGCAGCAGCGCCGGGACTAGCGGGAGTTGGTACAATGAGCAGTTCTTC,CASSSAGTSGSWYNEQFF
TRBV18,NA,16,TRBJ1-5,NA,TGTGCCAGCTCACCACTTAGGGGGGATAGCAATCAGCCCCAGCATTTT,CASSPLRGDSNQPQHF
TRBV4-3,TRBD1,15,TRBJ1-4,NA,TGCGCCAGCAGCCCTCGACAGGGGGGGAGTGAAAAACTGTTTTTT,CASSPRQGGSEKLFF
TRBV2,TRBD2,15,TRBJ2-2,NA,TGTGCCAGCAGAAGGACTAGCGGGAGGGTCGGGGAGCTGTTTTTT,CASRRTSGRVGELFF
TRBV30,TRBD1,15,TRBJ1-5,NA,TGTGCCTGGAGTCCATGGACAGGGGGAGGTCAGCCCCAGCATTTT,CAWSPWTGGGQPQHF
TRBV7-2,NA,14,TRBJ2-5,NA,TGTGCCAGCAGCTTAGGTGGCAGGGCTGAGACCCAGTACTTC,CASSLGGRAETQYF
TRBV29-1,NA,13,TRBJ2-1,NA,TGCAGCATCCTCGTGAGCTCCTACAATGAGCAGTTCTTC,CSILVSSYNEQFF
TRBV21-1,NA,19,TRBJ2-2,NA,TGTGCCAGCAGCAAAGAAACCGCCGGGGACAGCCCAAACACCGGGGAGCTGTTTTTT,CASSKETAGDSPNTGELFF
TRBV19,TRBD1,14,TRBJ1-4,few,TGTGCCAGTAGTTCCGGGACAGCGAATGAAAAACTGTTTTTT,CASSSGTANEKLFF
TRBV19,NA,14,TRBJ2-5,NA,TGTGCCAGTAGTATGCCGGGGCCTCAAGAGACCCAGTACTTC,CASSMPGPQETQYF
TRBV4-1,TRBD2,16,TRBJ2-7,NA,TGCGCCAGCAGCCAAGATTATCGGGGGGAATACGGCGAGCAGTACTTC,CASSQDYRGEYGEQYF
TRBV5-4,NA,14,TRBJ2-3,NA,TGTGCCAGCAGCTCGGGACCTATCACAGATACGCAGTATTTT,CASSSGPITDTQYF
TRBV5-1,NA,16,TRBJ2-3,NA,TGCGCCAGCAGCTCTGGTTGGGCATCAGCTGGAGATACGCAGTATTTT,CASSSGWASAGDTQYF
TRBV11-1,NA,14,TRBJ2-5,NA,TGTGCCAGCAGCTTTACTAGAGATGGAGAGACCCAGTACTTC,CASSFTRDGETQYF
TRBV6-5,TRBD2,15,TRBJ2-7,NA,TGTGCCAGCAGTTCGCAGACTAGCGGGCTGACCGAGCAGTACTTC,CASSSQTSGLTEQYF
TRBV12-5,NA,15,TRBJ1-5,NA,TGTGCTAGCAGTTGGGGGCCACTTAGCAATCAGCCCCAGCATTTT,CASSWGPLSNQPQHF
TRBV19,NA,12,TRBJ2-3,NA,TGTGCCACTAGACCCGACACAGATACGCAGTATTTT,CATRPDTDTQYF
TRBV5-5,NA,17,TRBJ1-3,NA,TGTGCCAGCAGCTTGGACGCAACCCTTAACTCTGGAAACACCATATATTTT,CASSLDATLNSGNTIYF
TRBV18,TRBD2,18,TRBJ2-3,few,TGTGCCAGCTCACCACGCTTGACTAGCGGAGTTAGCACAGATACGCAGTATTTT,CASSPRLTSGVSTDTQYF
TRBV18,NA,14,TRBJ1-2,NA,TGTGCCAGCTCACCAGGGGGACGAAACTATGGCTACACCTTC,CASSPGGRNYGYTF
TRBV27,TRBD1,14,TRBJ2-2,NA,TGTGCCAGCAGTCAGACAGGGGGGGCCGGGGAGCTGTTTTTT,CASSQTGGAGELFF
TRBV28,NA,12,TRBJ2-1,NA,TGTGCCAGCAGTTTTGGTCTAGCGGAGCAGTTCTTC,CASSFGLAEQFF
TRBV4-2,NA,15,TRBJ1-4,NA,TGTGCCAGCAGCCAAGAGTACAGGGAAGGCGAAAAACTGTTTTTT,CASSQEYREGEKLFF
TRBV7-9,NA,13,TRBJ2-1,NA,TGTGCCAGCAGCTGGCGGGATAGGGAGGAGCAGTTCTTC,CASSWRDREEQFF
TRBV9,NA,14,TRBJ1-4,NA,TGTGCCAGCAGCGTACTCGAGGTTAATGAAAAACTGTTTTTT,CASSVLEVNEKLFF
TRBV28,NA,14,TRBJ2-7,NA,TGTGCCAGCAGACCCGGACAGCCTTCCTACGAGCAGTACTTC,CASRPGQPSYEQYF
TRBV6-5,NA,11,TRBJ2-7,NA,TGTGCCAGCAGGAACAGCTACGAGCAGTACTTC,CASRNSYEQYF
TRBV11-1,NA,15,TRBJ2-1,NA,TGTGCCAGCAGCCTGGGAGATGGACATCAAAACTCGGGGGTCTTC,CASSLGDGHQNSGVF
TRBV15,NA,13,TRBJ1-1,NA,TGTGCCACCAGCAGAGATGTCAACACTGAAGCTTTCTTT,CATSRDVNTEAFF
TRBV7-3,NA,15,TRBJ2-2,NA,TGTGCCAGCAGCTTAAGCAGGGGAGGAACCGGGGAGCTGTTTTTT,CASSLSRGGTGELFF
TRBV7-2,NA,16,TRBJ2-1,once,TGTGCCAGCAGCTTAGACCGAGGCAGGTCCTACAATGAGCAGTTCTTC,CASSLDRGRSYNEQFF
TRBV28,TRBD1,15,TRBJ1-2,once,TGTGCCAGCAGGGGGACAGGGGGCTCTAACTATGGCTACACCTTC,CASRGTGGSNYGYTF
TRBV19,TRBD1,14,TRBJ2-7,NA,TGTGCCAGTAGTTCCGGGACAGGCTCCTACGAGCAGTACTTC,CASSSGTGSYEQYF
TRBV11-2,NA,14,TRBJ2-3,NA,TGTGCCAGCAGCTTAGGGCACCTCACAGATACGCAGTATTTT,CASSLGHLTDTQYF
TRBV18,NA,16,TRBJ2-2,NA,TGTGCCAGCCCACCCTTAGTCGACAGGAACACCGGGGAGCTGTTTTTT,CASPPLVDRNTGELFF
TRBV6-1,NA,17,TRBJ2-1,NA,TGTGCCAGCAGTGATGTGTCGGCACCCAACGGTTACAATGAGCAGTTCTTC,CASSDVSAPNGYNEQFF
TRBV7-9,NA,17,TRBJ2-1,NA,TGTGCCAGCAGCCCAGCAGCTAGGGGCGTCGCCTACAATGAGCAGTTCTTC,CASSPAARGVAYNEQFF
TRBV6-1,NA,13,TRBJ1-2,NA,TGTGCCAGCAGTGTTGCCGGGAGGGATGGCTACACCTTC,CASSVAGRDGYTF
TRBV5-4,NA,13,TRBJ1-2,NA,TGTGCCAGCATCGGGCGGGACGGATATGGCTACACCTTC,CASIGRDGYGYTF
TRBV11-2,TRBD2,16,TRBJ2-1,NA,TGTGCCAGCAGCTCCCCCTCCGGGAGGGCCTCGCATGAGCAGTTCTTC,CASSSPSGRASHEQFF
TRBV18,TRBD2,19,TRBJ2-7,NA,TGTGCCAGCTCACCATATGTGGGGACTAGCGGGAGGTCCACCTACGAGCAGTACTTC,CASSPYVGTSGRSTYEQYF
TRBV6-5,TRBD2,14,TRBJ2-5,NA,TGTGCCAGCAGTCGAGCGGGAGAACGAGAGACCCAGTACTTC,CASSRAGERETQYF
TRBV18,NA,16,TRBJ2-1,NA,TGTGCCAGCTCACCGCCGGGCACGATTGCCTACAATGAGCAGTTCTTC,CASSPPGTIAYNEQFF
TRBV28,NA,13,TRBJ2-7,few,TGTGCCACCCTGGGGCAGACTACCTACGAGCAGTACTTC,CATLGQTTYEQYF
TRBV6-5,NA,14,TRBJ1-1,NA,TGTGCCAGCAGTTACTCGACTGTGGCGACTGAAGCTTTCTTT,CASSYSTVATEAFF
TRBV5-1,TRBD1,14,TRBJ1-2,NA,TGCGCCAGCAGCGTAGGGGGCGCGGACTATGGCTACACCTTC,CASSVGGADYGYTF
TRBV28,TRBD1,14,TRBJ2-3,once,TGTGCCAGCAGTTTCACAGGGGGCGCAGATACGCAGTATTTT,CASSFTGGADTQYF
TRBV30,TRBD1,14,TRBJ1-6,few,TGTGCCTGGAGTCGGACAGGGACCAATTCACCCCTCCACTTT,CAWSRTGTNSPLHF
TRBV7-2,NA,14,TRBJ2-1,NA,TGTGCCAGCAGCTTAATCAGCCCCCCAGGAGAGCAGTTCTTC,CASSLISPPGEQFF
TRBV10-1,NA,11,TRBJ1-5,few,TGCGCCACCCCCACCTATCAGCCCCAGCATTTT,CATPTYQPQHF
TRBV7-9,TRBD1,15,TRBJ2-1,few,TGTGCCAGCAGCTTGAGGGGGCCAACGGATACTGAGCAGTTCTTC,CASSLRGPTDTEQFF
TRBV6-5,NA,14,TRBJ1-1,NA,TGTGCCACCACTACGAGGGGTTATAACACTGAAGCTTTCTTT,CATTTRGYNTEAFF
TRBV7-9,TRBD2,16,TRBJ2-7,NA,TGTGCCAGCAGCCAAGTGGCTAGCGGGAGGGCCTACGAGCAGTACTTC,CASSQVASGRAYEQYF